Each of the 9 T cell receptor beta chains below was sequenced from the same sample in a study of tumor-infiltrating lymphocytes in primary liver carcinoma. Co-extraction of RNA and DNA was performed on about 20-32 mg of unsorted bulk tissue. The researchers produced TCR beta cDNA from 400 to 650 ng total RNA with a constant-region primer. Three rounds of nested multiplex PCR with slightly modified ARM-PCR produced TCR beta libraries. Both of the initial two PCR rounds ran for around 10 cycles and employed TRBV1-TRBV30 forward primers alongside a C-beta reverse primer. TCRdb ran MiXCR on the multiplex PCR reads and lists one entry per CDR3 protein. In the table there are 100,000 or so distinct CDR3 sequences, 82% of which are singletons. Sequenced sample: liver tumor tissue from sampling region 3. Sample subset: tumor region T3, left-lateral pole. The receptors originated from a man aged 40-49 years with primary liver carcinoma and hepatitis B virus infection.

Worth noting for this clonotype: An end of the junction does not agree with germline; a read error may underlie this. The chain employs TRBV6-5 and TRBJ2-5; a weak D match, TRBD1 (5 bases). This CDR3 is built from 14 residues. In germline, CDR1 is MNHEY, CDR2 SVGAGI. The DNA of the CDR3 is TGTGCCAGCAGCTTCGGACAAGGGCAAGAGACCCGGTACTTC. It encodes CASSFGQGQETRYF.

The CDR3 spells CASSLSPCEQFF. The CDR3 region has the DNA TGTGCCAGCAGCCTAAGCCCCTGTGAGCAGTTCTTC. The rearrangement links TRBV11-3 to TRBJ2-1; no reliable D call. Germline assignment: CDR1 SGHNT and CDR2 YENEEA. V was trimmed by 5 bases and J by 9 bases, leaving 11 bases between them. The CDR3 length is 12 residues.

About this clonotype itself: Because it lacks the conserved phenylalanine or tryptophan at the end, this CDR3 is likely a read error. CDR3 region: CASSLIHNDGYTL. The CDR3 region has the DNA TGTGCCAGTAGCTTGATCCATAACGATGGCTACACCTTG. The chain recombines TRBV11-1 with TRBJ1-2; no firm D call. Looked up from germline, CDR1 is SGHAT and CDR2 is FQDESV (reference sequence). The CDR3 length is 13 residues.

Remarks on this clonotype: Germline is not matched at one junction end, which may reflect a read error. This rearrangement joins TRBV28 to TRBJ2-5; perhaps TRBD2 as D (5 bases). Germline CDR1 is MDHEN and CDR2 is SYDVKM. This CDR3 spans 13 amino acids. In nucleotides, the CDR3 is TGTGCCTGCAGGCCAGCGGACTTAGAGACTCAGTACTTC. Protein product: CACRPADLETQYF.

The gene calls are TRBV5-6 and TRBJ2-1; 8 bases match TRBD2. Germline V gene data show CDR1 as SGHDT and CDR2 as YYEEEE. The junction had 14 bases not matched to a gene; V was cut back by 4 bases and J by 2 bases. This CDR3 is built from 18 residues. CDR3 DNA: TGTGCCAGCAGCCGGGGACTAGTGGGAGTTTCGACCTACAATGAGCAGTTCTTC. As protein: CASSRGLVGVSTYNEQFF.

Only one count was recorded for this clonotype. A junction boundary mismatches the germline segment, possibly from a read error. This chain links TRBV6-2 or TRBV6-3 with TRBJ2-7; D remains ambiguous. Per the germline V gene, CDR1 is MNHEY and CDR2 is SVGEGT. The CDR3 is 13 amino acids. The CDR3 nucleotides are TGTGCCAACAGTTACGAGGTACCCCACAAGCAGTACTTC. Translated: CANSYEVPHKQYF.

On this clonotype: At one end the junction does not follow the germline gene, possibly because of a read error. This chain links TRBV29-1 with TRBJ2-3; 10 bases align to TRBD1. The germline CDR1 and CDR2 sequences are SQVTM and ANQGSEA. The CDR3 contains 14 residues. CDR3 in DNA: TGCAGCTTGGGACAGGGGACTAGGACAGATAGGCAGTATTTT. This gives the protein CSLGQGTRTDRQYF.

This clonotype was detected once. V is TRBV29-1 and J is TRBJ1-2; D is ambiguous. This CDR3 region has 11 residues. Trimming removed 3 bases at V and 11 bases at J, with 13 bases between. Germline CDR1 SQVTM, CDR2 ANQGSEA. The CDR3 spells CSVEGLREYTF. DNA for the CDR3: TGCAGCGTTGAGGGTCTTCGTGAGTACACCTTC.

Comment on this clonotype: At one of its ends the junction is not consistent with the germline gene, which may arise from a read error. The rearrangement joins TRBV11-2 to TRBJ1-6, with a weak D call TRBD1 (5 bases). The CDR3 length is 13 residues. The germline V gene encodes CDR1 SGHAT and CDR2 FQNNGV. Written as DNA, the CDR3 is TGCGCCAGCCGTGGGGGGTATAATTCACCCCTCCACTTT. It specifies CASRGGYNSPLHF.